These T cell receptor beta chains were read from a single sample in a study of cytomegalovirus exposure and HLA in healthy donors. Data came from immunoSEQ multiplex PCR; TCRdb stores just in-frame clones and leaves some out. Of about 210,000 clones in the sample, about 85% were seen once. The specimen was PBMCs. These receptors originate from a boy aged 2 to 10 in good health and CMV-seronegative. Each CDR3 is given with its conserved first and last residue. The D gene is left open where the match is weak. Clone size, where shown, is once, few, many, or a class for clones that have expanded.

j_call d_call v_call clone_size cdr3_aa cdr3_nt
TRBJ2-3 - TRBV7-3 - CASSLLGADTQYF TGTGCCAGCAGCTTATTAGGAGCAGATACGCAGTATTTT
TRBJ2-1 TRBD1 TRBV28 - CASTGQHNNEQFF TGTGCCAGTACGGGACAGCACAACAATGAGCAGTTCTTC
TRBJ2-3 TRBD2 TRBV6-5 - CASTLAGGLTDTQYF TGTGCCAGCACGCTAGCGGGAGGGCTGACAGATACGCAGTATTTT
TRBJ2-2 - TRBV19 - CASSLVTGDANTGELFF TGTGCCAGTAGTTTGGTGACGGGGGACGCGAACACCGGGGAGCTGTTTTTT
TRBJ2-7 TRBD2 TRBV7-3 - CASSLTRTSSYEQYF TGTGCCAGCAGCTTAACCAGGACTAGCTCATACGAGCAGTACTTC
TRBJ2-2 TRBD1 TRBV5-1 - CASQRTGYTGELFF TGCGCCAGCCAGCGGACAGGGTACACCGGGGAGCTGTTTTTT
TRBJ1-1 - TRBV4-2 - CASSQAGEAFF TGTGCCAGCAGCCAAGCAGGGGAAGCTTTCTTT
TRBJ2-7 - TRBV4-1 - CASADSSYEQYF TGCGCCAGCGCGGACAGCTCCTACGAGCAGTACTTC
TRBJ2-5 TRBD2 TRBV7-9 - CASSGTSGRRKYF TGTGCCAGCAGTGGGACTAGCGGGAGGCGAAAGTACTTC
TRBJ2-7 TRBD1 TRBV7-9 - CASSSPDRGLVEQYF TGTGCCAGCAGCTCACCGGACAGGGGGCTTGTCGAGCAGTACTTC
TRBJ2-7 - TRBV5-1 - CASSLVQGSSYEQYF TGCGCCAGCAGCTTGGTGCAGGGGAGCTCCTACGAGCAGTACTTC
TRBJ1-1 - TRBV28 once CASSSTGIYTEAFF TGTGCCAGCAGTTCAACAGGGATATACACTGAAGCTTTCTTT
TRBJ1-1 - TRBV30 - CAWAVRGNTEAFF TGTGCCTGGGCCGTAAGGGGGAACACTGAAGCTTTCTTT
TRBJ2-2 TRBD1 TRBV9 - CASRTGAGELFF TGTGCCAGCCGGACAGGGGCCGGGGAGCTGTTTTTT
TRBJ1-3 TRBD1 TRBV30 - CAWSDRTGLGTIYF TGTGCCTGGAGCGACCGGACAGGGTTAGGCACCATATATTTT
TRBJ1-3 - TRBV9 - CASSAGGGYSGNTIYF TGTGCCAGCAGCGCTGGGGGGGGATACTCTGGAAACACCATATATTTT
TRBJ2-5 TRBD2 TRBV18 - CASSPLAGGGETQYF TGTGCCAGCTCACCTCTAGCGGGAGGAGGAGAGACCCAGTACTTC
TRBJ2-7 - TRBV7-9 - CASMSVEGDSYEQYF TGTGCCAGCATGTCGGTGGAAGGGGACTCCTACGAGCAGTACTTC
TRBJ1-2 - TRBV27 - CASSFGRDYGYTF TGTGCCAGCAGTTTCGGCAGGGACTATGGCTACACCTTC
TRBJ2-1 - TRBV5-4 - CASSDGGAYNEQFF TGTGCCAGCAGCGACGGGGGAGCCTACAATGAGCAGTTCTTC
TRBJ2-7 - TRBV21-1 - CASSKGSRDRDYREQYF TGTGCCAGCAGCAAGGGGTCCAGGGACAGGGACTACCGTGAGCAGTACTTC
TRBJ2-6 - TRBV6-1 few CASSGNSLSSGANVLTF TGTGCCAGCAGTGGTAACAGTCTAAGCTCTGGGGCCAACGTCCTGACTTTC
TRBJ1-1 - TRBV27 - CASSLRTDANTEAFF TGTGCCAGCAGTCTCCGGACTGATGCGAACACTGAAGCTTTCTTT
TRBJ2-3 TRBD1 TRBV10-3 - CAIRDRGRTDTQYF TGTGCCATCAGGGACAGGGGTCGCACAGATACGCAGTATTTT
TRBJ1-1 TRBD1 TRBV7-9 few CASSRTGLGAFF TGTGCCAGCAGCCGGACAGGATTGGGCGCTTTCTTT
TRBJ2-5 - TRBV2 once CASSEGGETQYF TGTGCCAGCAGTGAAGGCGGAGAGACCCAGTACTTC
TRBJ1-1 - TRBV7-9 - CASSPRGRTEAFF TGTGCCAGCAGCCCAAGAGGGAGGACTGAAGCTTTCTTT
TRBJ1-2 TRBD1 TRBV6-6 once CASSLRYGQGYGYTF TGTGCCAGCAGTTTACGTTATGGACAGGGCTATGGCTACACCTTC
TRBJ2-6 - TRBV2 - CASMGGLLSGANVLTF TGTGCCAGCATGGGGGGGCTCCTATCTGGGGCCAACGTCCTGACTTTC
TRBJ2-5 TRBD2 TRBV11-2 once CASSLGLVQTQYF TGTGCCAGCAGCTTGGGACTAGTTCAGACCCAGTACTTC
TRBJ1-1 - TRBV5-1 - CASSLGLSTEAFF TGCGCCAGCAGCTTGGGACTTTCCACTGAAGCTTTCTTT
TRBJ1-6 - TRBV2 few CASSEHPPLHF TGTGCCAGCAGTGAACATCCACCCCTCCACTTT
TRBJ1-5 TRBD1 TRBV27 - CASSSRTGAGNQPQHF TGTGCCAGCAGTTCACGGACAGGGGCAGGCAATCAGCCCCAGCATTTT
TRBJ1-1 TRBD1 TRBV7-9 - CSSSLGTGQEAFF TGTTCCAGCAGCTTAGGGACAGGCCAAGAAGCTTTCTTT
TRBJ2-7 - TRBV4-1 - CASSRLTPAYEQYF TGCGCCAGCAGCCGGTTGACTCCCGCCTACGAGCAGTACTTC
TRBJ1-3 - TRBV28 - CASSSRDSGNTIYF TGTGCCAGCAGTTCCCGGGACTCTGGAAACACCATATATTTT
TRBJ1-5 TRBD1 TRBV29-1 - CSISTGGNQPQHF TGCAGCATCTCGACAGGGGGCAATCAGCCCCAGCATTTT
TRBJ2-7 TRBD1 TRBV27 - CASSFWDRANEQYF TGTGCCAGCAGTTTTTGGGACAGGGCCAACGAGCAGTACTTC
TRBJ2-3 TRBD2 TRBV5-6 once CASNAGGFSDTQYF TGTGCCAGCAACGCGGGAGGCTTTTCAGATACGCAGTATTTT
TRBJ1-5 - TRBV7-8 - CASSLGAGGNQPQHF TGTGCCAGCAGCTTAGGGGCAGGGGGCAATCAGCCCCAGCATTTT
TRBJ2-1 TRBD1 TRBV19 - CASRQGQGIHNEQFF TGTGCCAGTAGGCAGGGACAGGGGATACACAATGAGCAGTTCTTC
TRBJ1-1 - TRBV28 - CASSFGWTEAFF TGTGCCAGCAGTTTCGGGTGGACTGAAGCTTTCTTT
TRBJ2-1 - TRBV7-9 - CASSFVPGNEQFF TGTGCCAGCAGCTTTGTCCCGGGCAATGAGCAGTTCTTC
TRBJ2-2 TRBD2 TRBV11-2 - CASSPRTSGHIRNTGELFF TGTGCCAGCAGCCCTAGGACTAGCGGCCATATACGTAACACCGGGGAGCTGTTTTTT
TRBJ1-1 TRBD1 TRBV6-5 - CASSYSLRGQGEAFF TGTGCCAGCAGTTACTCGTTGAGGGGGCAAGGCGAAGCTTTCTTT
TRBJ2-5 TRBD2 TRBV5-1 - CASSTERGGMQETQYF TGCGCCAGCAGCACAGAGCGGGGGGGTATGCAAGAGACCCAGTACTTC
TRBJ2-7 - TRBV6-5 - CASSPPSSYEQYF TGTGCCAGCAGTCCACCCAGCTCCTACGAGCAGTACTTC
TRBJ2-3 TRBD2 TRBV27 once CASSLLAGGPDTQYF TGTGCCAGCAGTTTATTAGCGGGGGGGCCAGATACGCAGTATTTT
TRBJ2-7 TRBD2 TRBV10-1 - CASSESGGYDEQYF TGCGCCAGCAGTGAGTCGGGGGGGTACGACGAGCAGTACTTC
TRBJ2-5 - TRBV6-5 - CASSYSQGGVQETQYF TGTGCCAGCAGTTACTCGCAGGGAGGAGTTCAAGAGACCCAGTACTTC